Shown below are 19 T cell receptor beta chains from a single sample sequenced in a study of CD8+ T cells in alopecia areata. cDNA prepared by RNA extraction and subsequent reverse transcription served as the template for sequencing. Using immunoSEQ multiplex PCR, the repertoire was profiled, and TCRdb retains in-frame clones only, with some absent. This sample comprises approximately 110,000 clones, none seen once only. The sequenced sample was lesional skin. The receptor set was obtained from a C3H/HeJ mouse with alopecia areata. The MHC haplotype of this mouse line is H2-k.

This clone was seen a handful of times. Gene names refer to mouse genes. The read ends 4 residues before the CDR3 terminus; that terminus is restored from the germline J gene. V gene TRBV13-1 combines with J gene TRBJ1-1, with 8 bases identical to TRBD1. CDR1 and CDR2 from the germline V gene are NSHNY and SYGAGN. J gave up 4 bases and V 0 bases, and 8 bases lay outside the gene matches. This CDR3 spans 16 amino acids. The CDR3 bases that were read are TGTGCCAGCAGTGATGATCCAGGGGGCGCGGGCACA. It encodes CASSDDPGGAGT. The whole CDR3 sequence is CASSDDPGGAGTEVFF.

This clone was counted many times. Genes and germline come from the mouse. The CDR3 extends 4 residues past the end of the read, so its final part is completed from the germline J gene. This rearrangement joins TRBV13-3 to TRBJ2-1; tentative D call: TRBD1 (6 bases). Germline V CDR1 and CDR2: NNHDY, SYVADS. Trimming pared 0 bases from V and 5 bases from J, leaving 9 bases between. The CDR3 is 14 amino acids. The CDR3 bases that were read are TGTGCCAGCAGTGATGCTGGGACAAATGCT. Translation gives CASSDAGTNA. The entire CDR3 reads CASSDAGTNAEQFF.

As regards this clone: A mismatch at residue 12 separates the TCRdb protein from the translated DNA, so the protein presented here was translated from the DNA. All gene names here are mouse names. Incomplete CDR3 DNA: TGTGCCAGCAGTCCAGGGGGCGCGAGTAATTCGCCC. This sequence encodes CASSPGGASNSP. From start to end, the CDR3 is CASSPGGASNSPLYF. The chain links TRBV13-3 to TRBJ1-6, with 8 bases that match TRBD1. The missing CDR3 end, 3 residues past where the read stops, is filled in from the germline J gene. TRBJ1-6 is an open reading frame whose function is uncertain. Trimming removed 4 bases from V and 6 bases from J; junction bases left unmatched: 6. Germline V gene data show CDR1 as NNHDY and CDR2 as SYVADS. CDR3 size: 15 residues.

This clone was seen a few times. All gene names here are mouse names. With the read ending 4 residues before the CDR3 end, the germline J gene is used to fill in that end. The V gene is TRBV19, the J gene TRBJ1-1, with D perhaps TRBD1 (6 bases). Germline CDR1 FNHDT, CDR2 SITEND (reference sequence). V was cut by 6 bases and J by 1 base, with 13 bases left in between. The CDR3 has 14 amino acids. The sequenced part of the CDR3 DNA is TGTGCCAGCACCGCCGGGACAATAAACACA. It is translated as CASTAGTINT. The complete CDR3 sequence is CASTAGTINTEVFF.

Comments on this clone: Any gene name here is a mouse gene name. The read falls 4 residues short of the CDR3 end, and the missing part is taken from the germline J gene. The V gene is TRBV13-3, the J gene TRBJ2-7, with D tentatively TRBD2 (5 bases). The CDR3 covers 13 residues. Germline V gene data show CDR1 as NNHDY and CDR2 as SYVADS. The DNA read from the CDR3 is TGTGCCAGCAGTGATGAACTGGCTTAT. This codes for CASSDELAY. The entire CDR3 protein is CASSDELAYEQYF.

In this sample, this clone turned up a few times. Gene names follow the mouse nomenclature. From the germline J gene comes the end of the CDR3, since the read stops 4 residues before it. The chain links TRBV13-1 to TRBJ2-7; tentatively, D is TRBD1 (5 bases). The V gene lost 3 bases and the J gene lost 0 bases, with 10 bases spanning the gap. Germline CDR1 is NSHNY and CDR2 is SYGAGN. The CDR3 extends over 14 amino acids. The CDR3 bases that were read are TGTGCCAGCAGTGTTGGACATCGCTCCTAT. Its protein is CASSVGHRSY. The entire CDR3 reads CASSVGHRSYEQYF.

This clone has a handful of counts. Mouse gene names and germline throughout. The CDR3 is cut off 4 residues early in the read; its end comes from the germline J gene. This chain uses TRBV1 with TRBJ1-2; a weak D match, TRBD1 (5 bases). Trimming stripped 3 bases from V and 0 bases from J, with 8 bases between. CDR1 and CDR2 (germline): NSQYPW, LRSPGD (reference sequence). The CDR3 sequence is 14 residues long. CDR3 protein: CTCSAFRANSDYTF. The part of the CDR3 DNA that was read is TGCACCTGCAGTGCCTTCAGGGCAAACTCC.

This clone showed up just a few times. These gene names are mouse names. Read sequence stops 4 residues before the CDR3 end, and the germline J gene provides the missing end. The V and J genes are TRBV13-1 and TRBJ1-2; 10 nucleotides agree with TRBD1. The CDR3 runs 17 residues. V lost 4 bases, J lost 1 base, and 10 bases stayed unmatched. Germline lookup yields CDR1 NSHNY and CDR2 SYGAGN. The CDR3 loop reads CASSPGTGDGKNSDYTF. CDR3 DNA (partial): TGTGCCAGCAGTCCCGGGACAGGGGATGGAAAAAACTCC.

A few counts support this clone. The germline and genes are mouse ones. From the germline J gene comes the end of the CDR3, since the read stops 4 residues before it. The V call is TRBV13-3, the J call TRBJ1-1, with TRBD1 matching 8 bases. Trimming took 4 bases from V and 1 from J; bases not matched to a gene: 3. CDR1 NNHDY and CDR2 SYVADS come from the germline V gene. The length of the CDR3 is 14 residues. Partial CDR3 DNA: TGTGCCAGCAGTCACAGGGGGATAAACACA. It is translated as CASSHRGINT. The whole CDR3 sequence is CASSHRGINTEVFF.

In the case of this clone: The listed genes are named as in mouse. With the read ending 4 residues before the CDR3 end, the germline J gene is used to fill in that end. The chain recombines TRBV31 with TRBJ2-2; D not resolved. The V end lost 4 bases, the J end lost 0 bases, and 9 bases lay between the germline ends. Per germline, CDR1 GKSSPN and CDR2 SITVG. This CDR3 comprises 14 residues. CDR3 DNA, as far as it was read: TGTGCCTGGAACCCAGGATCAAACACCGGG. Protein product: CAWNPGSNTG. The full CDR3 sequence reads CAWNPGSNTGQLYF. The full variable domain, completed using reference TRBV31 and TRBJ2-2, is AQTIHQWPVAEIKAVGSPLSLGCTIKGKSSPNLYWYWQATGGTLQQLFYSITVGQVESVVQLNLSASRPKDDQFILSTEKLLLSHSGFYLCAWNPGSNTGQLYFGEGSKLTVL.

This clone was counted only a few times. DNA and listed protein disagree at residue 13, so the protein shown here was translated from the DNA. The gene names given are mouse names. The CDR3 is cut off 3 residues early in the read; its end comes from the germline J gene. This chain uses TRBV1 with TRBJ1-6, with 9 bases matching TRBD1. Being an ORF, TRBJ1-6 has a function that is uncertain. J lost 3 bases, V lost 5 bases, and 5 bases had no gene match. CDR1 is NSQYPW, CDR2 LRSPGD, per germline (reference sequence). This CDR3 comprises 16 residues. The CDR3: CTCSPGQGFYNSPLYF. Partial CDR3 DNA: TGCACCTGCAGTCCGGGACAGGGCTTCTATAATTCGCCC.

Comments on this clone: The translated DNA and TCRdb's protein are not identical at residue 13; the protein here was translated from the DNA. Genes here carry mouse names. The CDR3 end lies 3 residues beyond the end of the read and is filled in from the germline J gene. The J gene is TRBJ1-6, the V gene TRBV13-3; 7 nucleotides agree with TRBD1. TRBJ1-6 qualifies as an ORF whose function is uncertain. V was pared by 2 bases and J by 3 bases, with 5 bases of the junction left unmatched. CDR1 is NNHDY, CDR2 SYVADS, per germline. The CDR3 length is 16 residues. The CDR3 bases that were read are TGTGCCAGCAGTGAAGGGACAGAAATCTATAATTCGCCC. As protein: CASSEGTEIYNSP. The whole CDR3 sequence reads CASSEGTEIYNSPLYF.

This clone was seen a few times. Any gene name here is a mouse gene name. The CDR3 goes on 4 residues after the read ends, and that part is filled in from the germline J gene. The chain carries TRBV13-3 and TRBJ1-4; D perhaps matches TRBD1 (5 bases). CDR3 size: 16 residues. Germline-derived CDR1 and CDR2 are NNHDY and SYVADS. The V and J ends lost 3 bases and 0 bases respectively, with 12 bases between them. The chain's CDR3 is CASSVGKGFSNERLFF. Partial CDR3 DNA: TGTGCCAGCAGTGTCGGCAAGGGGTTTTCCAACGAA.

As regards this clone: Genes and germline come from the mouse. The CDR3 is cut off 4 residues early in the read; its end comes from the germline J gene. The chain has TRBV13-3 and TRBJ2-7; 9 bases align to TRBD1. CDR1 is NNHDY and CDR2 is SYVADS in the germline V gene. The CDR3 has 15 residues. J was trimmed by 3 bases and V by 4 bases; bases with no gene match: 8. The sequenced CDR3 bases are TGTGCCAGCAGTCCCGGGACAGGGACTGTCTAT. Translated: CASSPGTGTVY. The whole CDR3 sequence reads CASSPGTGTVYEQYF.

This clone was seen only a few times. Genes and germline are mouse. The CDR3 extends 4 residues past the end of the read, so its final part is completed from the germline J gene. The J gene is TRBJ2-3, the V gene TRBV13-3, with TRBD2 matching 9 bases. This CDR3 spans 15 amino acids. In germline, CDR1 is NNHDY, CDR2 SYVADS. With 7 bases clipped from V and 0 bases from J, the junction kept 6 bases outside the gene matches. This CDR3 is CASSGGEGSAETLYF. CDR3 DNA, as far as it was read: TGTGCCAGCTCTGGGGGGGAGGGTAGTGCAGAA.

In this sample, this clone turned up a few times. Here the gene names and germline are mouse. The DNA ends 4 residues before the CDR3 does, and the rest of the CDR3 is filled in from the germline J gene. The rearrangement uses TRBV13-1 and TRBJ1-4; the match to TRBD1 covers 11 bases. There are 16 residues in the CDR3. Per the germline V gene, CDR1 is NSHNY and CDR2 is SYGAGN. Here the CDR3 reads CASSDLRDRGSERLFF. The part of the CDR3 DNA that was read is TGTGCCAGCAGTGATCTCCGGGACAGGGGGAGCGAA. Drawing the rest from reference TRBV13-1 and TRBJ1-4, the complete variable domain is EAAVTQSPRNKVTVTGGNVTLSCRQTNSHNYMYWYRQDTGHGLRLIHYSYGAGNLRIGDVPDGYKATRTTQEDFFLLLELASPSQTSLYFCASSDLRDRGSERLFFGHGTKLSVL.

For this clone: The genes are named according to mouse. The CDR3 goes on 4 residues after the read ends, and that part is filled in from the germline J gene. J is TRBJ2-1 and V is TRBV19; 9 bases are shared with TRBD1. The germline V gene encodes CDR1 FNHDT and CDR2 SITEND (reference sequence). CDR3 length: 16 residues. V shed 4 bases, J shed 0 bases, and the junction held 5 bases outside the gene matches. The CDR3 protein is CASSQGQGDNYAEQFF. The part of the CDR3 DNA that was read is TGTGCCAGCAGTCAGGGACAGGGCGATAACTATGCT.

A word on this clone: The gene names here belong to mouse. The CDR3 end is not reached by the read, which stops 4 residues before it; the germline J gene fills it in. J is TRBJ1-4 and V is TRBV1; no clear D gene. The CDR3 contains 14 residues. V lost 3 bases and J 2 bases, leaving 7 bases between the germline ends. Germline V CDR1 and CDR2: NSQYPW, LRSPGD (reference sequence). The CDR3 bases that were read are TGCACCTGCAGTGCCCACAGCTCCAACGAA. Encoded protein: CTCSAHSSNE. In full, the CDR3 is CTCSAHSSNERLFF.

Only a few counts were recorded for this clone. These gene names are mouse names. The read finishes 4 residues shy of the CDR3 end, and the germline J gene is used to complete it. The gene calls are TRBV14 and TRBJ1-4; TRBD1 aligns across 7 bases. Germline loops: CDR1 SGHDT, CDR2 FRDEAV. The V gene end was trimmed by 5 bases and the J gene end by 2 bases; junction bases not matched to a gene: 6. The CDR3 spans 15 residues. CDR3 DNA, as far as it was read: TGTGCCAGCAGAGACCGGGACAGATCCAACGAA. Encoded protein: CASRDRDRSNE. The complete CDR3 protein is CASRDRDRSNERLFF.